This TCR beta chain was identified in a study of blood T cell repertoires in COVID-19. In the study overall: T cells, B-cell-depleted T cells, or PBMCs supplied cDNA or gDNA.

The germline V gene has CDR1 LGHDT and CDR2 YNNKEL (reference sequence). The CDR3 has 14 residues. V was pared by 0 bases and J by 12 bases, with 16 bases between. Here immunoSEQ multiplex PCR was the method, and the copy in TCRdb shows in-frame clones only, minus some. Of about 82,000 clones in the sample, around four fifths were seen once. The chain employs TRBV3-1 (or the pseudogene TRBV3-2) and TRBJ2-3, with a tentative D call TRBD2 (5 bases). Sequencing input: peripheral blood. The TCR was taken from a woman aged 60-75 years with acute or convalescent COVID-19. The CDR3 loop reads CASSQDRLARAQYF. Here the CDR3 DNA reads TGTGCCAGCAGCCAAGATCGCCTAGCTAGGGCTCAGTATTTT.